Each of the 24 T cell receptor beta chains below was sequenced from the same sample in a study of shared clonotypes between healthy human individuals. Generated by immunoSEQ multiplex PCR, the TCRdb table keeps only in-frame clones and is missing some. The sample carries about 610,000 clones, about 96% recorded once. As defined, naive CD8 cells were CD45RO-negative and positively selected for CCR7, with terminally differentiated effector memory CD45RA+ cells excluded. Sample: naive CD8+ T cells sorted from blood. These receptors were collected from a woman under 40 in good health.

The table lists this clone with a few counts. This chain joins TRBV19 and TRBJ1-1; no definite D call. The V and J ends lost 4 bases and 1 base respectively, with 16 bases between them. Per the germline V gene, CDR1 is LNHDA and CDR2 is SQIVND (reference sequence). This CDR3 has 16 amino acids. CDR3 coding DNA: TGTGCCAGTAGTACACCCAAGAGGTCCCAGAACACTGAAGCTTTCTTT. This codes for CASSTPKRSQNTEAFF.

The V gene is TRBV7-8, the J gene TRBJ2-3; D is uncertain. Germline V gives CDR1 SGHVS, CDR2 FQNEAQ. The CDR3 runs to 19 residues. Trimming left V 5 bases short and J 1 base short, with 25 bases between. CDR3 amino acids: CASSPFLFESRLGTDTQYF. The CDR3 nucleotides read TGTGCCAGCAGCCCCTTTCTTTTCGAATCGCGTTTGGGCACAGATACGCAGTATTTT.

This chain connects TRBV27 to TRBJ2-7; no reliable D call. Deletions cut 5 bases from V and 0 bases from J, with 11 bases between. The CDR3 spans 14 residues. Germline assignment: CDR1 MNHEY and CDR2 SMNVEV (reference sequence). CDR3 sequence reads: CASSPKYLSYEQYF. In nucleotides, the CDR3 is TGTGCCAGCAGTCCCAAATACCTCTCCTACGAGCAGTACTTC.

The gene calls are TRBV28 and TRBJ2-3, with D hard to call. This CDR3 is built from 15 residues. Germline V gene data show CDR1 as MDHEN and CDR2 as SYDVKM. V lost 1 base, J lost 2 bases, and 10 bases lay in between. As DNA, the CDR3 is TGTGCCAGCAGTTTATACGGGCGCGTCACAGATACGCAGTATTTT. Its translation is CASSLYGRVTDTQYF.

This CDR3 is CASTSGSNQPQHF. The DNA for the CDR3 is TGTGCCAGCACCAGTGGAAGCAATCAGCCCCAGCATTTT. V usage is TRBV27 and J usage is TRBJ1-5; no definite D call. V shed 7 bases and J shed 1 base, with 8 bases lying between them. The CDR3 consists of 13 residues. CDR1 is MNHEY, CDR2 SMNVEV, per germline (reference sequence).

Of note for this clone: This sample also contains other DNA sequences that code for the same CDR3. The genes are TRBV18 and TRBJ2-7; D is undetermined. V was pared by 2 bases and J by 1 base, with 3 bases between. The CDR3 consists of 12 residues. The V gene's germline CDR1 is KGHSH and CDR2 LQKENI. DNA of the CDR3: TGTGCCAGCTCACCAGGTTCCTACGAGCAGTACTTC. It encodes CASSPGSYEQYF.

The chain has TRBV14 and TRBJ2-7, with 8 bases aligning to TRBD2. Per germline, CDR1 SGHDN and CDR2 FVKESK. CDR3 length: 13 amino acids. The J segment lost 6 bases and the V segment lost 6 bases, leaving 7 bases of the junction unmatched. The CDR3 sequence: CASRDSGAVEQYF. CDR3 sequence (DNA): TGTGCCAGCAGGGATAGCGGGGCAGTCGAGCAGTACTTC.

The chain carries TRBV11-2 and TRBJ1-6; D may be TRBD1 (5 bases). V lost 4 bases and J 8 bases, leaving 24 bases between the germline ends. The CDR3 is 18 residues long. Germline loops: CDR1 SGHAT, CDR2 FQNNGV. CDR3 region: CASSYNSFWDPHHSPLHF. CDR3 coding DNA: TGTGCCAGCAGCTACAATTCGTTTTGGGACCCGCATCATTCACCCCTCCACTTT.

The gene calls are TRBV6-5 and TRBJ1-1, with D hard to call. V lost 2 bases and J lost 2, with 9 bases in between. The CDR3 extends over 14 amino acids. Germline loops: CDR1 MNHEY, CDR2 SVGAGI. The CDR3 DNA reads TGTGCCAGCAGTTACGAAGAGGGTAACACTGAAGCTTTCTTT. Its translation: CASSYEEGNTEAFF.

The gene calls are TRBV28 and TRBJ1-1; D not resolved. CDR3 length: 9 residues. Germline lookup yields CDR1 MDHEN and CDR2 SYDVKM. The CDR3 region is CAVGTEAFF. DNA of the CDR3: TGTGCAGTAGGCACTGAAGCTTTCTTT.

This clone came up once. The gene calls are TRBV12-1 and TRBJ2-5; the table's TRBD2 call for D was not verified on the DNA. TRBV12-1 is given as a pseudogene. The CDR3 is 16 amino acids. The CDR3 loop is CASSSSSGRAEETQYF. The DNA of the CDR3 is TGTGCCAGCAGCTCCTCTAGCGGGAGGGCCGAGGAGACCCAGTACTTC.

This chain uses TRBV27 with TRBJ2-7; 13 nucleotides align to TRBD2. Germline CDR1 reads MNHEY; CDR2 reads SMNVEV (reference sequence). There are 14 residues in the CDR3. V shed 6 bases and J 5 bases; nucleotides not matched to a gene: 4. CDR3 protein: CASRTGTSGDEQYF. The CDR3 nucleotides are TGTGCCAGCAGGACCGGGACTAGCGGGGACGAGCAGTACTTC.

J is TRBJ2-3 and V is TRBV25-1; no clear D gene. The CDR3 has 12 amino acids. Trimming pared 2 bases from V and 8 bases from J, leaving 8 bases between. CDR1 is MGHDK and CDR2 is SYGVNS in the germline V gene. The CDR3 spells CASSEGVGTQYF. The DNA for the CDR3 is TGTGCCAGCAGTGAAGGGGTCGGTACGCAGTATTTT. The entire variable domain, with the rest obtained from reference TRBV25-1 and TRBJ2-3, is as follows: EADIYQTPRYLVIGTGKKITLECSQTMGHDKMYWYQQDPGMELHLIHYSYGVNSTEKGDLSSESTVSRIRTEHFPLTLESARPSHTSQYLCASSEGVGTQYFGPGTRLTVL.

This clone was seen a handful of times. The chain is built from TRBV5-5 and TRBJ2-7, with 11 nucleotides matching TRBD2. This CDR3 is 17 amino acids long. The germline V gene has CDR1 SGHKS and CDR2 YYEKEE (reference sequence). The ends lost 2 bases at V and 4 bases at J; junction bases unmatched: 11. CDR3 protein: CASSLPAPGTSGYEQYF. The DNA for the CDR3 is TGTGCCAGCAGCTTACCCGCCCCCGGGACTAGCGGTTACGAGCAGTACTTC.

The chain combines TRBV6-5 with TRBJ2-5, with a weak D call TRBD2 (6 bases). From germline, CDR1 is MNHEY and CDR2 SVGAGI. The CDR3 consists of 15 residues. The V and J ends lost 4 bases and 2 bases respectively, with 14 bases between them. The DNA of the CDR3 is TGTGCCAGCAGTTGGGCGGGACGAACTCAAGAGACCCAGTACTTC. The encoded protein is CASSWAGRTQETQYF.

On this clone itself: The same CDR3 also results from other DNA sequences found in this sample. V and J are TRBV9 and TRBJ1-1; maybe TRBD1 (5 bases). The CDR3 length is 14 residues. Trimming removed 2 bases from V and 0 bases from J, with 8 bases in between. Looked up from germline, CDR1 is SGDLS and CDR2 is YYNGEE. In DNA form, the CDR3 reads TGTGCCAGCAGCGTCGGGGGAATGAACACTGAAGCTTTCTTT. Translated: CASSVGGMNTEAFF.

The chain joins TRBV25-1 to TRBJ2-5; D possibly corresponds to TRBD2 (6 bases). The tail of the sequence fits TRBJ2-7 better, so the J call may be wrong. The germline V gene has CDR1 MGHDK and CDR2 SYGVNS. This CDR3 region has 13 residues. As DNA, the CDR3 is TGTGCCACCGACTACGGGGGTGCCTACGAGCAGTACTTC. Amino acids: CATDYGGAYEQYF.

This clone appeared a single time. This sequence joins TRBV28 and TRBJ2-1; 14 bases map to TRBD2. CDR1 is MDHEN and CDR2 is SYDVKM in the germline V gene. The J segment lost 9 bases and the V segment lost 5 bases, leaving 6 bases of the junction unmatched. This CDR3 region has 15 residues. CDR3 amino acids: CASSPTSGRAGEQFF. The CDR3 region has the DNA TGTGCCAGCAGTCCGACTAGCGGGAGGGCAGGTGAGCAGTTCTTC.

The chain has TRBV4-1 and TRBJ1-4; TRBD1 is a possible D gene (5 bases). The CDR3 extends over 16 amino acids. The V end lost 4 bases, the J end lost 2 bases, and 14 bases lay between the germline ends. Germline V gene lookup returns CDR1 MGHRA and CDR2 YSYEKL. This chain's CDR3 is CASSPRQSGTNEKLFF. In DNA, the CDR3 is TGCGCCAGCAGCCCCAGACAGAGCGGCACTAATGAAAAACTGTTTTTT.

The J gene is TRBJ1-2, the V gene TRBV19, with D possibly matching TRBD1 (6 bases). Germline V gives CDR1 LNHDA, CDR2 SQIVND (reference sequence). V was pared by 5 bases and J by 0 bases, with 13 bases between. The CDR3 is 15 amino acids. CDR3 sequence: CASSPGVGPNYGYTF. In DNA form, the CDR3 reads TGTGCCAGTAGTCCAGGGGTAGGCCCTAACTATGGCTACACCTTC.

The genes are TRBV28 and TRBJ1-2; 9 nucleotides align to TRBD1. The CDR3 has 14 amino acids. From germline, CDR1 is MDHEN and CDR2 SYDVKM. V lost 7 bases and J lost 1; bases outside the gene matches: 4. The CDR3 loop is CASKRQGGNYGYTF. The CDR3 DNA is TGTGCCAGCAAACGACAGGGGGGTAACTATGGCTACACCTTC.

The gene calls are TRBV7-9 and TRBJ2-7; 7 nucleotides match TRBD2. The germline CDR1 and CDR2 sequences are SEHNR and FQNEAQ (reference sequence). The ends lost 5 bases at V and 11 bases at J; junction bases unmatched: 9. CDR3 length equals 12 residues. The CDR3 DNA reads TGTGCCAGCAGCATAGGGGAGGGAAGTGAGTACTTC. The encoded protein is CASSIGEGSEYF.

The CDR3 nucleotides are TGTGCCAGCAGCCAAGTCTTGGGCACCGACTACGAGCAGTACTTC. This sequence encodes CASSQVLGTDYEQYF. The J gene is TRBJ2-7, the V gene TRBV4-2; D unresolved. The CDR3 is 15 amino acids. Germline loops: CDR1 LGHNA, CDR2 YNFKEQ. Trimming took off 1 base at V and 3 bases at J, with 13 bases between the two ends.

The J gene is TRBJ2-7, the V gene TRBV15; tentatively, D is TRBD2 (5 bases). Trimming pared 9 bases from V and 3 bases from J, leaving 18 bases between. The CDR3 spans 14 residues. The germline V gene has CDR1 LNHNV and CDR2 YYDKDF (reference sequence). In nucleotides, the CDR3 is TGTGCCACAAGCCGTAGAGGGAGCGTCTACGAGCAGTACTTC. This sequence encodes CATSRRGSVYEQYF.